The next 8 T cell receptor beta chains were all read from a single sample in a study of shared clonotypes between healthy human individuals. Repertoires were generated with immunoSEQ multiplex PCR, while TCRdb's copy carries only in-frame clones and drops some. The data contain about 490,000 clones, 70% to 80% of them singletons. The sample comprised PBMCs. These TCRs come from a woman aged 40 to 49 in good health. Some clones in this sample may be carry-over from other donors' samples.

J is TRBJ2-3 and V is TRBV27; 7 positions match TRBD1. The V gene end was trimmed by 2 bases and the J gene end by 1 base; junction bases not matched to a gene: 3. The CDR3 runs to 15 residues. Germline V gives CDR1 MNHEY, CDR2 SMNVEV (reference sequence). CDR3 loop: CASSLRDRGTDTQYF. Written as DNA, the CDR3 is TGTGCCAGCAGTTTAAGAGACAGGGGCACAGATACGCAGTATTTT.

This clone was observed a single time. This sample also contains other DNA sequences that code for the same CDR3. V usage is TRBV9 and J usage is TRBJ2-7; the match to TRBD2 covers 7 bases. The CDR3 has 14 residues. Germline lookup yields CDR1 SGDLS and CDR2 YYNGEE. The junction had 3 bases not matched to a gene; V was cut back by 3 bases and J by 0 bases. The CDR3 DNA reads TGTGCCAGCAGCGCAAGGGACTACTCCTACGAGCAGTACTTC. Its protein product is CASSARDYSYEQYF.

The V gene is TRBV28, the J gene TRBJ2-2, with 7 bases fitting TRBD1. V dropped 7 bases and J dropped 5; count of bases not matched to a gene: 13. The length of the CDR3 is 16 residues. CDR1 is MDHEN, CDR2 SYDVKM, per germline. The chain's CDR3 is CASTSRWGQQTGELFF. The CDR3 DNA follows: TGTGCCAGCACCTCCAGGTGGGGACAGCAGACCGGGGAGCTGTTTTTT.

The chain carries TRBV7-6 and TRBJ2-5; D perhaps matches TRBD1 (6 bases). V was clipped by 4 bases and J by 3 bases, with 12 bases between them. Germline loops: CDR1 SGHVS, CDR2 FNYEAQ. The CDR3 totals 14 residues. In DNA form, the CDR3 reads TGTGCCAGCAGCTCCGCCGGACAGAAAGAGACCCAGTACTTC. Protein sequence: CASSSAGQKETQYF.

This rearrangement joins TRBV19 to TRBJ1-4; 10 bases align to TRBD1. Trimming at V came to 5 bases and at J to 7 bases, leaving 4 bases not matched to a gene. The germline V gene encodes CDR1 LNHDA and CDR2 SQIVND (reference sequence). This CDR3 spans 14 amino acids. CDR3 in DNA: TGTGCCAGTAGTTTGGACAGGGGGAGTGAAAAACTGTTTTTT. Translated: CASSLDRGSEKLFF.

The table lists this clone with a few counts. The J gene is TRBJ1-1, the V gene TRBV18; 10 bases match TRBD1. The CDR3 is made up of 14 amino acids. Losses at the gene ends were 2 bases for V and 5 bases for J; bases not matched to a gene: 2. The germline V gene encodes CDR1 KGHSH and CDR2 LQKENI. The chain's CDR3 is CASSPSDRGTEAFF. The CDR3 region has the DNA TGTGCCAGCTCACCATCGGACAGGGGGACTGAAGCTTTCTTT.

The rearrangement joins TRBV7-2 to TRBJ2-7; D is perhaps TRBD2 (5 bases). CDR3 length: 15 residues. The germline CDR1 and CDR2 sequences are SGHTA and FQGNSA. Trimming pared 2 bases from V and 0 bases from J, leaving 11 bases between. CDR3 sequence reads: CASSLHSGGSYEQYF. The DNA of the CDR3 is TGTGCCAGCAGCTTACACTCCGGAGGCTCCTACGAGCAGTACTTC.

The chain employs TRBV2 and TRBJ2-7; 15 bases fit TRBD2. The CDR3 runs 15 residues. The germline gives CDR1 SNHLY, CDR2 FYNNEI. With 9 bases clipped from V and 7 bases from J, the junction kept 10 bases outside the gene matches. CDR3 loop: CARGLAGGPTLEQYF. The CDR3 DNA follows: TGTGCCAGGGGACTAGCGGGAGGACCTACCTTGGAGCAGTACTTC. The full variable domain, with the rest looked up from reference TRBV2 and TRBJ2-7, is EPEVTQTPSHQVTQMGQEVILRCVPISNHLYFYWYRQILGQKVEFLVSFYNNEISEKSEIFDDQFSVERPDGSNFTLKIRSTKLEDSAMYFCARGLAGGPTLEQYFGPGTRLTVT.